This TCR beta chain originates from a study of T cell repertoires in cytomegalovirus infection. In the case of this clonotype: No antigen is known for it.

TCRdb itself ran the reads through MiXCR, one entry per CDR3 protein. The table lists 640,000 or so distinct CDR3 sequences, roughly 30% of them singletons. The CDR3 runs 17 residues. V gave up 0 bases and J gave up 6 bases, with 20 bases separating them. Germline CDR1 is MGHRA and CDR2 is YSYEKL. This TCR was sampled from a human donor in good health (CMV status not recorded). Some clones in this sample may be carry-over from other donors' samples. V and J are TRBV4-1 and TRBJ1-1; no clear D. Sequences were derived from cultured PBMCs, sampled from culture after CMV antigen stimulation. CDR3 DNA: TGCGCCAGCAGCCAAGATCCGAATCCCACCGGTTGGGCTGAAGCTTTCTTT. It encodes CASSQDPNPTGWAEAFF.